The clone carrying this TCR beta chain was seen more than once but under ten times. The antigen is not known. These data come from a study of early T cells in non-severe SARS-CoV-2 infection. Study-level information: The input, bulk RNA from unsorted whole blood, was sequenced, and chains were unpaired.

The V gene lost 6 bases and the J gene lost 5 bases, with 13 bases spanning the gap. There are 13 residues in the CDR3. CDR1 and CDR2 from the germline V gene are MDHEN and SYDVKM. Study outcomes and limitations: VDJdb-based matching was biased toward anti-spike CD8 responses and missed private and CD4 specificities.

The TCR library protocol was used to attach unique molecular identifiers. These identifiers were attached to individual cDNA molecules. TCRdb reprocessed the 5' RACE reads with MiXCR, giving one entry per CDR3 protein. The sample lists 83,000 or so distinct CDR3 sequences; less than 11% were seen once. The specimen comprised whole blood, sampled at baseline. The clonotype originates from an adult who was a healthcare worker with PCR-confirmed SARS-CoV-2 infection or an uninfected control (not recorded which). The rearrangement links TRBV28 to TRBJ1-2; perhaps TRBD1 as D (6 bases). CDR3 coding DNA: TGTGCCAGCAGAGGGGGGAACGAGTATGGCTACACCTTC. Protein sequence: CASRGGNEYGYTF.